This entry describes one TCR beta chain. The entry originates in a study of blood T cell repertoires in COVID-19. Whole-study context: The samples span acute and convalescent COVID-19 from the United States, Italy and Spain.

V dropped 4 bases and J dropped 3; count of bases not matched to a gene: 8. CDR1 is LGHNA and CDR2 is YSLEER in the germline V gene. The CDR3 contains 15 residues. Original processing methods: Reference gene primer amplification in the assay estimated nucleated cell counts. Profiled with immunoSEQ multiplex PCR; TCRdb holds only in-frame clones, not every one. That table is the source of V, J and clone size, and D and trimming were worked out from the DNA. The table records 150,000 to 200,000 clones, about 88% of them present only once. The TCR sequence derives from a young man who had recovered from COVID-19. The chain has TRBV4-3 and TRBJ2-7; 8 nucleotides line up with TRBD1. Input material: peripheral blood. CDR3 protein: CASSPQDRVGYEQYF. The DNA of the CDR3 is TGCGCCAGCAGCCCCCAGGACAGGGTCGGCTACGAGCAGTACTTC.